This TCR beta chain was obtained from a study of identical twins. TCRdb re-analysed the 5' RACE reads in MiXCR, keeping a single row per CDR3 protein. The data hold 150,000 or so distinct CDR3 sequences, with approximately 3.5% observed a single time. This clonotype occurred many times. Sequencing was carried out using memory T cells sorted from blood. The receptor was derived from a man aged 18 to 29 in good health.

The CDR3, as DNA: TGCAGCGTTGTGAACGGGTTGGGCCAGCCCCAGCATTTT. The encoded protein is CSVVNGLGQPQHF. The chain carries TRBV29-1 and TRBJ1-5; D is uncertain. Germline V gene data show CDR1 as SQVTM and CDR2 as ANQGSEA. Deletions cut 4 bases from V and 7 bases from J, with 14 bases between. This CDR3 has 13 amino acids.